This entry concerns a single T cell receptor beta chain. No antigen is known for it. This specimen comes from a study of cytomegalovirus exposure and HLA in healthy donors. Findings and limits, study-wide: It was reportedly the case that the classifier diagnosed cytomegalovirus status with high specificity and sensitivity.

The CDR3 spans 16 residues. Trimming shortened V by 7 bases and J by 0 bases, and 17 bases separated the two germline ends. Germline CDR1 reads MDHEN; CDR2 reads SYDVKM. Generated by immunoSEQ multiplex PCR, the TCRdb table keeps only in-frame clones and is missing some. The profile shows hundreds of thousands of clones, around 86% of them singletons. This clonotype was obtained from a woman younger than 30 in good health and CMV-seropositive. This sequence joins TRBV28 and TRBJ2-3; D not resolved. The sequenced sample was PBMCs. The DNA for the CDR3 is TGTGCCAGCAATCTCGACCAGACATCGAGCACAGATACGCAGTATTTT. This sequence encodes CASNLDQTSSTDTQYF.